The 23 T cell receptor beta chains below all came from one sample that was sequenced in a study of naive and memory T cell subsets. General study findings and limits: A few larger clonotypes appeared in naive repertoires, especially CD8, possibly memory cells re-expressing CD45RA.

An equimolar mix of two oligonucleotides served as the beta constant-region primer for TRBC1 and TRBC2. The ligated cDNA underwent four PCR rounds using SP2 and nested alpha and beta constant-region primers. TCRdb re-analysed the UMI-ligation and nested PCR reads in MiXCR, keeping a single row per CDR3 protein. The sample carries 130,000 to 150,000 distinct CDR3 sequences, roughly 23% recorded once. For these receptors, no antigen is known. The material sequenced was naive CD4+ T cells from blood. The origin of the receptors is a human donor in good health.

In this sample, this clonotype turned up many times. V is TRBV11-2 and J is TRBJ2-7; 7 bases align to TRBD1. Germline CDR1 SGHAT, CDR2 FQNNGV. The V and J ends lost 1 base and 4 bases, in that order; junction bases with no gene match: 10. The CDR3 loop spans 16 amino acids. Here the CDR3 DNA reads TGTGCCAGCAGCTTAGGTCGTATGACAGGGTCGTACGAGCAGTACTTC. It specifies CASSLGRMTGSYEQYF.

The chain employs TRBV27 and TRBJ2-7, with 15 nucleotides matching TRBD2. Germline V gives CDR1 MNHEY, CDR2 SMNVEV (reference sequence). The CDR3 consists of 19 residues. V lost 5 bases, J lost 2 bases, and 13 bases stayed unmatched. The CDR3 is CASSPRGLAGGPTAYEQYF. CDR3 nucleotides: TGTGCCAGCAGTCCGCGAGGACTAGCGGGAGGGCCCACTGCCTACGAGCAGTACTTC.

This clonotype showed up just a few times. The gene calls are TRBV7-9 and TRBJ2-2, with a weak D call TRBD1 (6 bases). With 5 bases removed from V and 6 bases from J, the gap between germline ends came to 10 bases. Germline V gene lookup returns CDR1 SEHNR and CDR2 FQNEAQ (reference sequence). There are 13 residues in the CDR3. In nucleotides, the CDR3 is TGTGCCAGCAGCCCTCAGGGGCCCGGGGAGCTGTTTTTT. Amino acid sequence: CASSPQGPGELFF.

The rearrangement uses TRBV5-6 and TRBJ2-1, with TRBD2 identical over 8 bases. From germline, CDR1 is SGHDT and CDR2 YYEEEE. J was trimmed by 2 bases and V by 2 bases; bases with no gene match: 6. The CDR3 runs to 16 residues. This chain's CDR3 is CASSFRAGAAYNEQFF. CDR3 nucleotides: TGTGCCAGCAGCTTCCGAGCGGGAGCAGCCTACAATGAGCAGTTCTTC.

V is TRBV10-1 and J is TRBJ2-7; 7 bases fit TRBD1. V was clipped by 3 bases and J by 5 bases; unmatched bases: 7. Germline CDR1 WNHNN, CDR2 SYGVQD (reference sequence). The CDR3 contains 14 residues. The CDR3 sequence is CASSDTTGVHEQYF. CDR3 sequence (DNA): TGCGCCAGCAGTGATACAACAGGGGTCCACGAGCAGTACTTC.

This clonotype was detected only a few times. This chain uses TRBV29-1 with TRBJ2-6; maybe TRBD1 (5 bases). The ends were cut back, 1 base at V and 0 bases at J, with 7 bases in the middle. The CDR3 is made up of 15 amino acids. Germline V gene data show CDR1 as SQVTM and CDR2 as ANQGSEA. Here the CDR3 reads CSVEGTLSGANVLTF. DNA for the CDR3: TGCAGCGTTGAAGGGACACTCTCTGGGGCCAACGTCCTGACTTTC.

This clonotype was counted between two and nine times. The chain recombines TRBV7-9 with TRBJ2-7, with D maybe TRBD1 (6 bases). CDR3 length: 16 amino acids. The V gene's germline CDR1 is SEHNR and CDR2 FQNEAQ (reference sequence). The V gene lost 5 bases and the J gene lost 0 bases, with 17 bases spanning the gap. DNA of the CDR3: TGTGCCAGCAGCACCCCGGGACAACCTAACTCCTACGAGCAGTACTTC. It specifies CASSTPGQPNSYEQYF.

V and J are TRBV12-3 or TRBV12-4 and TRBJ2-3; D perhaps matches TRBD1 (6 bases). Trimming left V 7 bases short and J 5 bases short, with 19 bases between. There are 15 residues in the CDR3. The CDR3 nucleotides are TGTGCCAGCAAAGTTCAACAGGGAAGGAAAGATACGCAGTATTTT. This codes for CASKVQQGRKDTQYF.

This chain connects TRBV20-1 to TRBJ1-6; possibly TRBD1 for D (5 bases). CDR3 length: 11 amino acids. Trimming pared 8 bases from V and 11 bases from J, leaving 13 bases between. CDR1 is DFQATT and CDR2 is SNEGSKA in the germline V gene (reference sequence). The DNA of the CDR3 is TGCAGTCCAGGGTTTTCGGCACCCCTCCACTTT. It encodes CSPGFSAPLHF.

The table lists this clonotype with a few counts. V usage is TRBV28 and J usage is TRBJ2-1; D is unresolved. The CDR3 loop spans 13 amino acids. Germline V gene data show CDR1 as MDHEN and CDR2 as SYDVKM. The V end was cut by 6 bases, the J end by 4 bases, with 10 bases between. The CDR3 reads CASRRENYNEQFF. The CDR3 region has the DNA TGTGCCAGCAGACGCGAGAATTACAATGAGCAGTTCTTC.

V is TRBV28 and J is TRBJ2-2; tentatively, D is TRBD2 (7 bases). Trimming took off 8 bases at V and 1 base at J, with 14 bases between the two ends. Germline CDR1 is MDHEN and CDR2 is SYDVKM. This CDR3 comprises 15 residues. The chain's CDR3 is CASGPGGLNTGELFF. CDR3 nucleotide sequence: TGTGCCAGCGGTCCGGGGGGCTTGAACACCGGGGAGCTGTTTTTT.

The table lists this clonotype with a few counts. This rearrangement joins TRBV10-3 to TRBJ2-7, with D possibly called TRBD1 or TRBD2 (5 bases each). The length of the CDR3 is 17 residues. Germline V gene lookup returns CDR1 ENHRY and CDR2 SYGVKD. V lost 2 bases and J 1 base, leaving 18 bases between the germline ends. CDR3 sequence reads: CAISEKEGRTPSYEQYF. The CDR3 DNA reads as TGTGCCATCAGTGAGAAAGAGGGGCGAACCCCTTCCTACGAGCAGTACTTC.

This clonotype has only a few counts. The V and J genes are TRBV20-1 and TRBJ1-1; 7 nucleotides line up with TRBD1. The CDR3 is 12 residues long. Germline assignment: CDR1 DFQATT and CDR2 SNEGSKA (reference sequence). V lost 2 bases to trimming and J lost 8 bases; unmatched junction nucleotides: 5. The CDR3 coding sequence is TGCAGTGCTAGACGGACAGGCGAAGAAGCTTTCTTT. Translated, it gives CSARRTGEEAFF.

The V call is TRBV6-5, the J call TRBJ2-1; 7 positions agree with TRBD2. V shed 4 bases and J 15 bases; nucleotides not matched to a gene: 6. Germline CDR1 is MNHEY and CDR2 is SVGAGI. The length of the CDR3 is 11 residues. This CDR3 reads CASSSGTTLFF. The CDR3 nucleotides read TGTGCCAGCAGTTCAGGGACTACGCTGTTCTTC.

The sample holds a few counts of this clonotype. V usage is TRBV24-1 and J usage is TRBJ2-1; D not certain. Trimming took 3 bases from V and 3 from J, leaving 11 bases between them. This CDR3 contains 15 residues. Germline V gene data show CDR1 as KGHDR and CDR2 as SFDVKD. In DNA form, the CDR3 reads TGTGCCACCAGTGATCAGACGGTGAGCTACAATGAGCAGTTCTTC. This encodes CATSDQTVSYNEQFF.

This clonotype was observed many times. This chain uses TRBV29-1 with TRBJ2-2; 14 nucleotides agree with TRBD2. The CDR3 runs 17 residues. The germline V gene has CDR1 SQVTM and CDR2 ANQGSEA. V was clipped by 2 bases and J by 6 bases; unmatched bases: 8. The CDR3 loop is CSVESWGLAGAPGELFF. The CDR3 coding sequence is TGCAGCGTTGAAAGTTGGGGACTAGCGGGAGCTCCCGGGGAGCTGTTTTTT.

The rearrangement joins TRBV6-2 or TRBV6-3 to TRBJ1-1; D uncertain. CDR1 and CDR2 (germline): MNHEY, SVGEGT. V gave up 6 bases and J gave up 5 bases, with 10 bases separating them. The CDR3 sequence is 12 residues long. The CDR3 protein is CASSYAKTEAFF. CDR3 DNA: TGTGCCAGCAGCTACGCGAAGACTGAAGCTTTCTTT.

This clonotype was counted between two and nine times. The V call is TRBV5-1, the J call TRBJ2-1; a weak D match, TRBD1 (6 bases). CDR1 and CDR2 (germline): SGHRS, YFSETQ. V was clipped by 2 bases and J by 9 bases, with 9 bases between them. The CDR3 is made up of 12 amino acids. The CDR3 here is CASSLQGTEQFF. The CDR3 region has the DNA TGCGCCAGCAGCTTACAGGGAACTGAGCAGTTCTTC.

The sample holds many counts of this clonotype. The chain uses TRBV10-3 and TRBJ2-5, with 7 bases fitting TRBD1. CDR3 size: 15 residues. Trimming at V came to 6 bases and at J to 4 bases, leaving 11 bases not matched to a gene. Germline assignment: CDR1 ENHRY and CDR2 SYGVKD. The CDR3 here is CAISSTDRVGETQYF. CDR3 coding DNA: TGTGCCATCAGCTCTACCGACAGGGTTGGAGAGACCCAGTACTTC.

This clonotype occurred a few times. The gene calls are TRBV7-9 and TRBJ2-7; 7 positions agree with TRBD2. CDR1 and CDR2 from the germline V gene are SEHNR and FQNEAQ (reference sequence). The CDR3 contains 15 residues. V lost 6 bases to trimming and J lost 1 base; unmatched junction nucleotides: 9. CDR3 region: CASSMRELISYEQYF. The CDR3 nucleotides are TGTGCCAGCAGTATGCGGGAGTTGATTTCCTACGAGCAGTACTTC.

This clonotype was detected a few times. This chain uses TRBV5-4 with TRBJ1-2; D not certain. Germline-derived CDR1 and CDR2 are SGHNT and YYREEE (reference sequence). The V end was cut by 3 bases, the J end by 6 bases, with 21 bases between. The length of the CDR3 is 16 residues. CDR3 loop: CASSSTSVVGRNGYTF. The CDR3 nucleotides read TGTGCCAGCAGCTCAACTAGTGTTGTAGGGAGAAATGGCTACACCTTC.

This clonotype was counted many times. CDR3 sequence reads: CASSYTGSGANEQFF. In nucleotides, the CDR3 is TGTGCCAGCAGCTATACAGGGTCGGGAGCCAATGAGCAGTTCTTC. The chain links TRBV7-6 to TRBJ2-1; D could derive from TRBD1 or TRBD2 (6 bases each). CDR1 is SGHVS, CDR2 FNYEAQ, per germline. This CDR3 spans 15 amino acids. The germline V and J ends were trimmed by 4 bases and 6 bases, with 16 bases remaining between them.

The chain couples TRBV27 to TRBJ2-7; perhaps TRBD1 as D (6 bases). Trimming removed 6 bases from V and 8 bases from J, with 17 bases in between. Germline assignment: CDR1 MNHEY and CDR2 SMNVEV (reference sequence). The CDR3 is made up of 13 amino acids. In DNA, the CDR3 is TGTGCCAGCAGCCAAAACAACAGGGAAAAGCAGTACTTC. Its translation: CASSQNNREKQYF.